This T cell receptor beta chain is from a study of molecular identifiers for immune sequencing clone quantification. Regarding this clonotype: Its target is not known.

General study results and limits: Clones above 20 RNA copies contained over 97% of effector molecules but under 1% of naive ones.

Bulk libraries came from a prior protocol with listed TCR primers. TCRdb re-analysed the PCR reads in MiXCR, keeping a single row per CDR3 protein. Seen here are some 650,000 distinct CDR3 sequences, 15% to 20% observed once, and the top ten hold under 0.95%. V dropped 5 bases and J dropped 6 bases, with 23 bases sitting between them. This CDR3 spans 16 amino acids. The clonotype originates from a human donor in good health. Some libraries in this study had Jurkat cell RNA spiked in. V usage is TRBV12-3 or TRBV12-4 and J usage is TRBJ2-7; D possibly corresponds to TRBD2 (7 bases). The sequencing sample was made of naive CD8+ T cells from blood, with Jurkat cell RNA spiked in. Regarding subset: FACS-sorted CD8+CD4-CCR7+CD45RA+ naive T cells. The CDR3 sequence: CASSRWEWGGTCEQYF. The CDR3 DNA follows: TGTGCCAGCAGTAGGTGGGAGTGGGGGGGCACCTGCGAGCAGTACTTC.